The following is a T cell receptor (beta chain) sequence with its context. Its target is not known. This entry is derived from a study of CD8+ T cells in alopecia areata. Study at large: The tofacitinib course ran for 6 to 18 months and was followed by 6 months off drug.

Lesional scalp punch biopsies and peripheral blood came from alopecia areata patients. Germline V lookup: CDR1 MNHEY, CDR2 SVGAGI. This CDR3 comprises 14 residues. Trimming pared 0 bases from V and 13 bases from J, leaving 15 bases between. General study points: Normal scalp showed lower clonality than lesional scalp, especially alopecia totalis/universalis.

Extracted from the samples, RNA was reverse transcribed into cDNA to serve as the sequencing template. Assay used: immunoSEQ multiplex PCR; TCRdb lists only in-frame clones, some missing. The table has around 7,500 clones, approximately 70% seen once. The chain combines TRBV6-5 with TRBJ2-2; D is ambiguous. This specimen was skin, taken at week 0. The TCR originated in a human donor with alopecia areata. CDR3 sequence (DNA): TGTGCCAGCAGTTACTCGAAGGCCCCTCGAAGGCTGTTTTTT. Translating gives CASSYSKAPRRLFF.